This T cell receptor beta chain appears in the sequencing data of a study of control samples from healthy donors and cancer patients. Germline V gene lookup returns CDR1 MGHRA and CDR2 YSYEKL. This CDR3 comprises 14 residues. The ends were cut back, 1 base at V and 0 bases at J, with 6 bases in the middle. The repertoire was sequenced with immunoSEQ multiplex PCR; TCRdb's copy has only in-frame clones and lacks some. Here the sample spans under 200,000 clones, around 91% being singletons. The origin of this receptor is a woman aged 30 to 39 in good health. V gene TRBV4-1 combines with J gene TRBJ1-2, with D unclear. Sample: blood. The CDR3 DNA is TGCGCCAGCAGCCAAGGCGGGACTAACTATGGCTACACCTTC. This codes for CASSQGGTNYGYTF.